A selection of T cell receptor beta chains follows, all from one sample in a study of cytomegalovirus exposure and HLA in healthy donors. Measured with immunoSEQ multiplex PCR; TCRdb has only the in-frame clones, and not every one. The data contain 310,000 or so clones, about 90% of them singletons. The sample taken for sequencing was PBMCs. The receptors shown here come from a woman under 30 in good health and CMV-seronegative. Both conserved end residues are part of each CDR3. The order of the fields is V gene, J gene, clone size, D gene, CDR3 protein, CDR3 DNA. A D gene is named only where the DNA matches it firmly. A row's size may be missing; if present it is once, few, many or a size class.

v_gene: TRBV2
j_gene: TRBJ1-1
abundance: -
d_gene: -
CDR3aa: CASSPVGEAFF
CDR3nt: TGTGCCAGCAGTCCAGTTGGTGAAGCTTTCTTT

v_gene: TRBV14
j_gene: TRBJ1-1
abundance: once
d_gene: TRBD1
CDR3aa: CASSQTRDRGRNTEAFF
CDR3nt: TGTGCCAGCAGCCAAACCCGGGACAGGGGGCGGAACACTGAAGCTTTCTTT

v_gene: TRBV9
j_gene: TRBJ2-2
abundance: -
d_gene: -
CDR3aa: CASSVRETGELFF
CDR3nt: TGTGCCAGCAGCGTCAGGGAAACCGGGGAGCTGTTTTTT

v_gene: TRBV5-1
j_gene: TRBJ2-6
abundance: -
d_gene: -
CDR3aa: CASSQVSGANVLTF
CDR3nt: TGCGCCAGCAGCCAGGTCTCTGGGGCCAACGTCCTGACTTTC

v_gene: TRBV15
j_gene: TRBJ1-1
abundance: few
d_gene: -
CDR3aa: CATSRDGTDTEAFF
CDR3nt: TGTGCCACCAGCAGAGATGGGACTGATACTGAAGCTTTCTTT

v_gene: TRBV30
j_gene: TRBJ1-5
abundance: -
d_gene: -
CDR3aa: CAWSGRRDDRRHQPQHF
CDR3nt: TGTGCCTGGAGTGGCCGTAGGGATGACAGGCGCCATCAGCCCCAGCATTTT

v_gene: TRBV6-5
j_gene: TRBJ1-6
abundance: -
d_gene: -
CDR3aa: CASSYKWGVGNSPLHF
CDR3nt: TGTGCCAGCAGTTACAAGTGGGGAGTAGGAAATTCCCCCCTCCACTTT

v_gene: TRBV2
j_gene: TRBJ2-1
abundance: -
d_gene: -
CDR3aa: CASRRGSSYNEQFF
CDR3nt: TGTGCCAGCCGGAGAGGCAGCTCCTACAATGAGCAGTTCTTC

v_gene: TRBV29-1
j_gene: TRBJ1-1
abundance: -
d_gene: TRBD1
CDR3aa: CSVSGTVTEAFF
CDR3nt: TGCAGCGTCTCAGGGACAGTCACTGAAGCTTTCTTT

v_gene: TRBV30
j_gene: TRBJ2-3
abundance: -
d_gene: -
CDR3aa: CAGDFSPTDTQYF
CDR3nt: TGTGCTGGGGACTTCTCCCCAACAGATACGCAGTATTTT

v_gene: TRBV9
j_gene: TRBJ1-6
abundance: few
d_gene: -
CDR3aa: CASSEGQGGSPLHF
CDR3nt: TGTGCCAGCAGCGAAGGCCAGGGTGGCTCACCCCTCCACTTT

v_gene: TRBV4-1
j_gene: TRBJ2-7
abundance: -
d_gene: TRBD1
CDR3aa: CASSQGPTGSSYEQYF
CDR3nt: TGCGCCAGCAGCCAAGGCCCGACAGGGAGCTCCTACGAGCAGTACTTC

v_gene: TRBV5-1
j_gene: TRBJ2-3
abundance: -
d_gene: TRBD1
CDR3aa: CASSFTDRGPDTQYF
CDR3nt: TGCGCCAGCAGCTTCACGGACAGGGGCCCAGATACGCAGTATTTT

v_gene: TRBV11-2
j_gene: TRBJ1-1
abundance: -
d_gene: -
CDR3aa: CASSRQRENTEAFF
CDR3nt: TGTGCCAGCAGCCGACAACGAGAGAACACTGAAGCTTTCTTT

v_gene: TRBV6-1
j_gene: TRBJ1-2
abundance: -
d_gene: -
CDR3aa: CASSDGQGRGYTF
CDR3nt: TGTGCCAGCAGTGACGGGCAGGGCAGGGGCTACACCTTC

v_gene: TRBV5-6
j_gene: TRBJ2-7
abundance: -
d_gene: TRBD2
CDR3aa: CASSLGLAGFPLNSYEQYF
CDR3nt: TGTGCCAGCAGCTTGGGACTAGCGGGGTTCCCCCTGAACTCCTACGAGCAGTACTTC

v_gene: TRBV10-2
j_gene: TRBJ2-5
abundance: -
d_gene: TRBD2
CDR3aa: CASSEPHGERGDIQETQYF
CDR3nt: TGCGCCAGCAGTGAGCCCCACGGGGAGCGGGGGGATATCCAAGAGACCCAGTACTTC

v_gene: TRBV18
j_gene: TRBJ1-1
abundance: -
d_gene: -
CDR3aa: CASSLSRDIRSEAFF
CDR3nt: TGTGCCAGCTCACTTAGCCGGGACATAAGGTCTGAAGCTTTCTTT

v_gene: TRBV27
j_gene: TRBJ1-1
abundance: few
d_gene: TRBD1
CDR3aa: CASSLRRTGAEAFF
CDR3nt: TGTGCCAGCAGTTTACGGCGGACAGGGGCTGAAGCTTTCTTT

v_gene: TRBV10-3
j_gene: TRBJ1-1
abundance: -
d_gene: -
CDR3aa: CATLGGSEAFF
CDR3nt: TGTGCCACCCTCGGGGGGAGCGAAGCTTTCTTT

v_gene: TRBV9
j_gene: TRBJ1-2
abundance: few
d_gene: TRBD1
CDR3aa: CASRAEGQGGTGGYTF
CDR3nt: TGTGCCAGCAGAGCCGAGGGACAGGGGGGTACCGGTGGCTACACCTTC

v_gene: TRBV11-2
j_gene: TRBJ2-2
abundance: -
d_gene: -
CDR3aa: CASSLGRPSGNTGELFF
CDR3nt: TGTGCCAGCAGCTTGGGGAGACCGAGCGGGAACACCGGGGAGCTGTTTTTT

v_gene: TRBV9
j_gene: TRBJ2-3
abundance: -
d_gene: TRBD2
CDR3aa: CASSVEASGRNTDTQYF
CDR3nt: TGTGCCAGCAGCGTAGAGGCTAGCGGGAGGAACACAGATACGCAGTATTTT

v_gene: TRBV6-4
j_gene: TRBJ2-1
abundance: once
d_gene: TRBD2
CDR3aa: CASSESGGAGNEQFF
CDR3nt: TGTGCCAGCAGTGAAAGCGGGGGGGCCGGCAATGAGCAGTTCTTC

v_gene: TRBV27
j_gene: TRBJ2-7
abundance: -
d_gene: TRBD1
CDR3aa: CASSLTPHRGLHEQYF
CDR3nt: TGTGCCAGCAGTTTAACCCCTCACAGGGGGCTCCACGAGCAGTACTTC

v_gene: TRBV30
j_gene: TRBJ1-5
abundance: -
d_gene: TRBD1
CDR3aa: CAWSSGTGLNQPQHF
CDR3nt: TGTGCCTGGAGTTCAGGGACAGGTCTTAATCAGCCCCAGCATTTT

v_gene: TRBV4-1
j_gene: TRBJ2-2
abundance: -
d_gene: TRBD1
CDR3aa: CAGRQGPNTGELFF
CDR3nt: TGCGCCGGCAGACAGGGCCCGAACACCGGGGAGCTGTTTTTT

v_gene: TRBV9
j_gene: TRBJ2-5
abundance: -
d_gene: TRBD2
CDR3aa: CASSVGSGGYQETQYF
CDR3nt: TGTGCCAGCAGCGTTGGTAGCGGGGGCTACCAAGAGACCCAGTACTTC

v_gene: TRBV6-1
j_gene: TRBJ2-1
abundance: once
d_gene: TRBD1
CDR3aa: CASRNRGLNDEQFF
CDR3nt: TGTGCCAGCAGAAACAGGGGGTTAAATGATGAGCAGTTCTTC

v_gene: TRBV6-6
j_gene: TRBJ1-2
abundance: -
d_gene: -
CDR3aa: CASSYQGNYGYTF
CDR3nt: TGTGCCAGCAGTTACCAGGGGAACTATGGCTACACCTTC

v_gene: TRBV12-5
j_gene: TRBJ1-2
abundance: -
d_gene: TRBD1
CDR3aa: CASGLQGANYGYTF
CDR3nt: TGTGCTAGTGGTTTACAGGGGGCGAACTATGGCTACACCTTC

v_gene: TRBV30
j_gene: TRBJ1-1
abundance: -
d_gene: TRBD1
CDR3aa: CAWSRTGVTGAEAFF
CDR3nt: TGTGCCTGGAGCAGGACAGGGGTTACGGGGGCTGAAGCTTTCTTT